Included here is one TCR beta chain sequence, with context. Its antigen is unknown. All CD3G-deficient patients showed autoimmunity, more severe in two. The sample is drawn from a study of regulatory T cells. Whole-study findings and limits: In CD3G-deficient patients, conventional CD4+ T cells were enriched for hydrophobic CDR3 residues at positions 6 and 7.

The primer mix had 52 TRBV and 13 TRBJ primers. This table comes from immunoSEQ multiplex PCR, and its TCRdb copy is limited to in-frame clones, with some not included. This table has over 30,000 clones, 93% appearing once. Unmatched junction bases numbered 9, after V lost 1 base and J lost 6 bases. The CDR3 length is 17 residues. The germline V gene has CDR1 SGHRS and CDR2 YFSETQ. This chain links TRBV5-1 with TRBJ2-3, with TRBD2 matching 12 bases. Specimen: conventional CD4+ T cells sorted from blood. This sequence originates from a child aged 2 to 15 with CD3G deficiency. CDR3 loop: CASSLMLAGGPGDTQYF. Here the CDR3 DNA reads TGCGCCAGCAGCTTGATGCTAGCGGGAGGGCCAGGGGATACGCAGTATTTT.